The 14 T cell receptor beta chains below all came from one sample that was sequenced in a study of blood T cell repertoires in COVID-19. Profiled with immunoSEQ multiplex PCR; TCRdb holds only in-frame clones, not every one. The sample contains approximately 250,000 clones, 80% to 90% of which appear only once. Sequencing was carried out using peripheral blood. The receptors stem from a man in his fifties or sixties with acute or convalescent COVID-19.

V usage is TRBV19 and J usage is TRBJ1-5; 7 nucleotides align to TRBD1. Per the germline V gene, CDR1 is LNHDA and CDR2 is SQIVND (reference sequence). Germline trimming cut 5 bases from V and 4 bases from J; bases unmatched to any gene: 17. The length of the CDR3 is 18 residues. The CDR3 reads CASSHSGTAHLGNQPQHF. The CDR3 nucleotides read TGTGCCAGTAGTCATTCCGGGACAGCCCACCTTGGGAATCAGCCCCAGCATTTT.

This clone showed up just once. The chain combines TRBV10-1 with TRBJ2-1; 7 bases map to TRBD2. Germline V gene data show CDR1 as WNHNN and CDR2 as SYGVQD (reference sequence). J lost 3 bases, V lost 9 bases, and 8 bases had no gene match. CDR3 size: 14 residues. The CDR3 DNA follows: TGCGCCAGTTCAGCGGGGCGCTTCTACAATGAGCAGTTCTTC. This codes for CASSAGRFYNEQFF.

The chain has TRBV19 and TRBJ1-2; D not resolved. Trimming left V 1 base short and J 3 bases short, with 9 bases between. This CDR3 region has 14 residues. Germline V lookup: CDR1 LNHDA, CDR2 SQIVND (reference sequence). CDR3 residues: CASSIGARDYGYTF. The CDR3 DNA follows: TGTGCCAGTAGTATAGGAGCACGTGACTATGGCTACACCTTC.

This clone was observed once. The chain recombines TRBV11-2 with TRBJ2-7; TRBD1 aligns across 11 bases. Trimming cost V 4 bases and J 3 bases; bases outside gene matches: 5. Germline loops: CDR1 SGHAT, CDR2 FQNNGV. This CDR3 has 15 amino acids. The CDR3 is CASSSPGTGGYEQYF. The CDR3 DNA reads as TGTGCCAGCAGCTCGCCCGGGACAGGGGGCTACGAGCAGTACTTC.

J is TRBJ1-1 and V is TRBV29-1; D remains ambiguous. Per germline, CDR1 SQVTM and CDR2 ANQGSEA. V was clipped by 6 bases and J by 0 bases, with 11 bases between them. The CDR3 is 13 amino acids. The DNA of the CDR3 is TGCAGCGTGGAGGTCGGCATGAACACTGAAGCTTTCTTT. As protein: CSVEVGMNTEAFF.

The chain couples TRBV5-4 to TRBJ1-1; 9 nucleotides line up with TRBD1. The germline V gene encodes CDR1 SGHNT and CDR2 YYREEE (reference sequence). The CDR3 totals 14 residues. The V and J ends lost 1 base and 4 bases, in that order; junction bases with no gene match: 2. The CDR3 DNA is TGTGCCAGCAGCTTGTGGGACAGGGCCACTGAAGCTTTCTTT. Protein sequence: CASSLWDRATEAFF.

This clone was picked up a small number of times. This chain joins TRBV7-2 and TRBJ1-5; D is possibly TRBD1 (5 bases). Germline V gene lookup returns CDR1 SGHTA and CDR2 FQGNSA. The CDR3 is 14 amino acids. Trimming stripped 5 bases from V and 5 bases from J, with 13 bases between. The CDR3 nucleotides are TGTGCCAGCAGCCCCGAGACAGCCCATCAGCCCCAGCATTTT. Translated, it gives CASSPETAHQPQHF.

The chain combines TRBV2 with TRBJ1-1; D is unresolved. Trimming removed 6 bases from V and 4 bases from J, with 9 bases in between. CDR3 length: 12 amino acids. CDR1 is SNHLY and CDR2 is FYNNEI in the germline V gene. Written as DNA, the CDR3 is TGTGCCAGCAGAGGTCGGGTCACTGAAGCTTTCTTT. It is translated as CASRGRVTEAFF. Full variable domain (outside the CDR3, taken from reference TRBV2 and TRBJ1-1): EPEVTQTPSHQVTQMGQEVILRCVPISNHLYFYWYRQILGQKVEFLVSFYNNEISEKSEIFDDQFSVERPDGSNFTLKIRSTKLEDSAMYFCASRGRVTEAFFGQGTRLTVV.

This clone was found a few times. The V and J genes are TRBV12-3 or TRBV12-4 and TRBJ1-1; a possible D gene is TRBD1 (6 bases). V was clipped by 6 bases and J by 5 bases, with 13 bases between them. This CDR3 region has 13 residues. CDR3 DNA sequence: TGTGCCAGCAGGGATAGGGGGGGGACTGAAGCTTTCTTT. It translates to CASRDRGGTEAFF.

This chain uses TRBV11-2 with TRBJ1-3, with TRBD1 matching over 9 bases. Germline trimming cut 0 bases from V and 7 bases from J; bases unmatched to any gene: 13. This CDR3 region has 18 residues. Germline V gene lookup returns CDR1 SGHAT and CDR2 FQNNGV. The CDR3 DNA is TGTGCCAGCAGCTTAGATCGTCTTACCGGACAGGGGAGGAACACCATATATTTT. This codes for CASSLDRLTGQGRNTIYF.

This sequence joins TRBV19 and TRBJ2-6; a weak D match, TRBD2 (5 bases). The CDR3 is 18 amino acids. The V end was cut by 4 bases, the J end by 4 bases, with 20 bases between. Germline V CDR1 and CDR2: LNHDA, SQIVND (reference sequence). In nucleotides, the CDR3 is TGTGCCAGTAGTACCGATCCCACGAGGGTCGGGGGGGCCAACGTCCTGACTTTC. Translating gives CASSTDPTRVGGANVLTF.

V usage is TRBV30 and J usage is TRBJ2-7; perhaps TRBD2 as D (7 bases). This CDR3 comprises 14 residues. Germline assignment: CDR1 GTSNPN and CDR2 SVGIG (reference sequence). Trimming removed 3 bases from V and 0 bases from J, with 12 bases in between. In DNA, the CDR3 is TGTGCCTGGAGCCTAGGGGGGGGCTCCTACGAGCAGTACTTC. Its protein product is CAWSLGGGSYEQYF.

This clone came up a few times. The chain uses TRBV12-3 or TRBV12-4 and TRBJ1-1; D perhaps matches TRBD1 (6 bases). The CDR3 is made up of 12 amino acids. Trimming removed 5 bases at V and 7 bases at J, with 11 bases between. DNA for the CDR3: TGTGCCAGCAGTCCAACAGGGAATGAAGCTTTCTTT. Amino acids: CASSPTGNEAFF.

The chain employs TRBV6-5 and TRBJ2-5; TRBD2 aligns across 9 bases. V shed 3 bases, J shed 5 bases, and the junction held 10 bases outside the gene matches. This CDR3 has 16 residues. Germline-derived CDR1 and CDR2 are MNHEY and SVGAGI. In DNA, the CDR3 is TGTGCCAGCAGTTATTCCCGCGGGGGGGCCGGGGAGACCCAGTACTTC. It yields the protein CASSYSRGGAGETQYF.